The 22 T cell receptor beta chains reported below all come from one sample, sequenced in a study of T cell clonality in common variable immunodeficiency. Study-wide results and caveats: Common variable immunodeficiency TCR beta sequences reportedly had fewer deletions and N-nucleotide insertions.

The antigens of these receptors remain unknown. Repertoires were generated with immunoSEQ multiplex PCR, while TCRdb's copy carries only in-frame clones and drops some. The sample yields roughly 16,000 clones, of which the top ten take up roughly 4.4%. Input material: peripheral blood mononuclear cells. These receptors were obtained from a human donor with common variable immunodeficiency.

Concerning this clone: Read coverage stops 3 residues before the CDR3 terminus; the germline J gene supplies the remainder. V and J are TRBV28 and TRBJ2-3; D is ambiguous. This CDR3 contains 12 residues. V lost 4 bases, J lost 6 bases, and 8 bases lay in between. In germline, CDR1 is MDHEN, CDR2 SYDVKM. The CDR3 DNA, read in part, is TGTGCCAGCAGTTCAGAGTGGGATACG. Translating gives CASSSEWDT. The entire CDR3 protein is CASSSEWDTQYF. The complete variable domain, with remaining parts taken from reference TRBV28 and TRBJ2-3, reads DVKVTQSSRYLVKRTGEKVFLECVQDMDHENMFWYRQDPGLGLRLIYFSYDVKMKEKGDIPEGYSVSREKKERFSLILESASTNQTSMYLCASSSEWDTQYFGPGTRLTVL.

Details on this clone: The read ends 3 residues shy of where the CDR3 ends; the end is completed using the germline J gene. The genes are TRBV5-4 and TRBJ1-6, with TRBD1 as a possible D gene (6 bases). This CDR3 has 16 residues. V gave up 3 bases and J gave up 9 bases, with 19 bases separating them. CDR1 and CDR2 from the germline V gene are SGHNT and YYREEE (reference sequence). Partial CDR3 DNA: TGTGCCAGCAGCTGGGGACAAGAACCGGGCGTTTCACCC. It is translated as CASSWGQEPGVSP. The full CDR3 sequence reads CASSWGQEPGVSPLHF. The full variable domain, its missing parts supplied by reference TRBV5-4 and TRBJ1-6, is ETGVTQSPTHLIKTRGQQVTLRCSSQSGHNTVSWYQQALGQGPQFIFQYYREEENGRGNFPPRFSGLQFPNYSSELNVNALELDDSALYLCASSWGQEPGVSPLHFGNGTRLTVT.

Turning to this clone: The CDR3 is cut off 3 residues early in the read; its end comes from the germline J gene. The rearrangement links TRBV6-1 to TRBJ1-6; the D is unclear. This CDR3 region has 14 residues. The germline V gene has CDR1 MNHNS and CDR2 SASEGT. Trimming took off 4 bases at V and 4 bases at J, with 8 bases between the two ends. This CDR3 reads CASSGQTYNSPLHF. The sequenced part of the CDR3 DNA is TGTGCCAGCAGTGGACAAACATATAATTCACCC.

The CDR3 here is CAISETDGQGVAYEQYF. The DNA read from the CDR3 is TGTGCCATCAGTGAAACAGACGGACAGGGGGTGGCCTACGAG. This rearrangement joins TRBV10-3 to TRBJ2-7, with 10 positions matching TRBD1. The observed sequence ends 3 residues before the CDR3 terminus, with the missing tail filled in from the germline J gene. The CDR3 is 17 amino acids. Germline CDR1 and CDR2: ENHRY and SYGVKD. V lost 3 bases to trimming and J lost 2 bases; unmatched junction nucleotides: 10.

In the case of this clone: The read ends 3 residues shy of where the CDR3 ends; the end is completed using the germline J gene. The chain combines TRBV6-1 with TRBJ1-5, with D possibly being TRBD1 (5 bases). The germline V and J ends were trimmed by 4 bases and 0 bases, with 10 bases remaining between them. CDR3 length equals 15 residues. CDR1 MNHNS and CDR2 SASEGT come from the germline V gene. Partial CDR3 DNA: TGTGCCAGCAGTGCCAAGGGGAATAGCAATCAGCCC. Protein: CASSAKGNSNQP. The complete CDR3 protein is CASSAKGNSNQPQHF.

Concerning this clone: The observed sequence ends 3 residues before the CDR3 terminus, with the missing tail filled in from the germline J gene. This rearrangement joins TRBV29-1 to TRBJ2-5; unclear D gene. Trimming stripped 3 bases from V and 1 base from J, with 9 bases between. CDR3 length equals 13 residues. Germline V gene sequence: CDR1 SQVTM, CDR2 ANQGSEA. The part of the CDR3 DNA that was read is TGCAGCGTTGATTCTACTTTCCAAGAGACC. Amino acids: CSVDSTFQET. From start to end, the CDR3 is CSVDSTFQETQYF.

About this clone itself: With the read ending 3 residues before the CDR3 end, the germline J gene is used to fill in that end. The V and J genes are TRBV7-6 and TRBJ2-7; D perhaps matches TRBD2 (6 bases). Trimming took off 3 bases at V and 3 bases at J, with 12 bases between the two ends. CDR3 length: 14 residues. CDR1 and CDR2 (germline): SGHVS, FNYEAQ. The CDR3 is CASSLRGLHYEQYF. CDR3 bases read: TGTGCCAGCAGCTTGCGGGGTTTACACTACGAG. Full variable domain (rest looked up from reference TRBV7-6 and TRBJ2-7): GAGVSQSPRYKVTKRGQDVALRCDPISGHVSLYWYRQALGQGPEFLTYFNYEAQQDKSGLPNDRFSAERPEGSISTLTIQRTEQRDSAMYRCASSLRGLHYEQYFGPGTRLTVT.

About this clone: The read falls 3 residues short of the CDR3 end, and the missing part is taken from the germline J gene. The chain joins TRBV5-1 to TRBJ2-3; 7 bases match TRBD1. Germline V gene sequence: CDR1 SGHRS, CDR2 YFSETQ. The CDR3 sequence is 15 residues long. V lost 2 bases to trimming and J lost 2 bases; unmatched junction nucleotides: 5. The CDR3 here is CASSLGQDLTDTQYF. Incomplete CDR3 DNA: TGCGCCAGCAGCTTAGGACAGGACCTCACAGATACG.

In regard to this clone: The missing CDR3 end, 3 residues past where the read stops, is filled in from the germline J gene. The chain couples TRBV19 to TRBJ2-1; 8 nucleotides line up with TRBD2. There are 15 residues in the CDR3. V was pared by 3 bases and J by 3 bases, with 4 bases of the junction left unmatched. Germline loops: CDR1 LNHDA, CDR2 SQIVND (reference sequence). CDR3 residues: CASSMELAVYNEQFF. The CDR3 bases that were read are TGTGCCAGTAGTATGGAACTAGCGGTCTACAATGAG. Using reference TRBV19 and TRBJ2-1 for the parts outside the CDR3, the full variable domain is DGGITQSPKYLFRKEGQNVTLSCEQNLNHDAMYWYRQDPGQGLRLIYYSQIVNDFQKGDIAEGYSVSREKKESFPLTVTSAQKNPTAFYLCASSMELAVYNEQFFGPGTRLTVL.

For this clone: With the read ending 3 residues before the CDR3 end, the germline J gene is used to fill in that end. This chain uses TRBV2 with TRBJ1-2; the D gene is possibly TRBD1 (6 bases). V was pared by 4 bases and J by 5 bases, with 17 bases between. This CDR3 contains 15 residues. Germline lookup yields CDR1 SNHLY and CDR2 FYNNEI. CDR3 sequence: CASSGQALSSYGYTF. The part of the CDR3 DNA that was read is TGTGCCAGCAGTGGACAGGCACTATCCTCATATGGC. The variable domain in full, with the rest retrieved from reference TRBV2 and TRBJ1-2, is EPEVTQTPSHQVTQMGQEVILRCVPISNHLYFYWYRQILGQKVEFLVSFYNNEISEKSEIFDDQFSVERPDGSNFTLKIRSTKLEDSAMYFCASSGQALSSYGYTFGSGTRLTVV.

As for this clone: Read sequence stops 3 residues before the CDR3 end, and the germline J gene provides the missing end. The rearrangement joins TRBV7-2 to TRBJ1-5; TRBD1 aligns across 9 bases. Germline V gene data show CDR1 as SGHTA and CDR2 as FQGNSA. The CDR3 is 15 residues long. With V trimmed by 4 bases and J by 7 bases, 8 bases remained unmatched. The part of the CDR3 DNA that was read is TGTGCCAGCAGCTCGACAGGGGGGTCCGGGCAGCCC. It codes for CASSSTGGSGQP. The entire CDR3 is CASSSTGGSGQPQHF.

As to this clone: From the germline J gene comes the end of the CDR3, since the read stops 3 residues before it. The chain joins TRBV11-2 to TRBJ1-2; 10 nucleotides line up with TRBD1. The J segment lost 7 bases and the V segment lost 4 bases, leaving 3 bases of the junction unmatched. This CDR3 has 13 residues. CDR1 is SGHAT, CDR2 FQNNGV, per germline. The CDR3 protein is CASSSRDRGGYTF. The covered CDR3 bases are TGTGCCAGCAGCTCTCGGGACAGGGGTGGC.

On this clone itself: The read halts 3 residues ahead of the CDR3 end, with the missing end drawn from the germline J gene. J is TRBJ2-5 and V is TRBV7-8; TRBD2 matches at 11 bases. This CDR3 region has 17 residues. The germline gives CDR1 SGHVS, CDR2 FQNEAQ. Trimming removed 0 bases from V and 1 base from J; junction bases left unmatched: 4. The CDR3 sequence: CASSLARLAGPQETQYF. The sequenced CDR3 bases are TGTGCCAGCAGCTTAGCGAGACTAGCGGGGCCCCAAGAGACC.

On this clone itself: The read ends 3 residues before the CDR3 terminus; that terminus is restored from the germline J gene. This chain connects TRBV7-6 to TRBJ2-7, with 10 bases aligning to TRBD1. V lost 2 bases to trimming and J lost 5 bases; unmatched junction nucleotides: 6. This CDR3 comprises 15 residues. Per germline, CDR1 SGHVS and CDR2 FNYEAQ. CDR3 loop: CASSLRDRGSHEQYF. CDR3 DNA, as far as it was read: TGTGCCAGCAGCTTAAGGGACAGGGGTTCCCACGAG.

To note about this clone: The read stops 3 residues short of the end of the CDR3; the missing end is completed from the germline J gene. The chain carries TRBV19 and TRBJ1-2; the match to TRBD1 covers 9 bases. The V segment lost 6 bases and the J segment 4 bases; nucleotides outside the gene matches: 12. From germline, CDR1 is LNHDA and CDR2 SQIVND (reference sequence). The CDR3 consists of 16 residues. This CDR3 is CASREGTGSSIYGYTF. The DNA read from the CDR3 is TGTGCCAGTAGAGAAGGGACAGGGTCTTCAATCTATGGC. The full variable domain, with the rest looked up from reference TRBV19 and TRBJ1-2, is DGGITQSPKYLFRKEGQNVTLSCEQNLNHDAMYWYRQDPGQGLRLIYYSQIVNDFQKGDIAEGYSVSREKKESFPLTVTSAQKNPTAFYLCASREGTGSSIYGYTFGSGTRLTVV.

With regard to this clone: The read finishes 3 residues shy of the CDR3 end, and the germline J gene is used to complete it. The V and J genes are TRBV19 and TRBJ2-1, with 7 nucleotides matching TRBD1. Germline CDR1 reads LNHDA; CDR2 reads SQIVND (reference sequence). This CDR3 has 15 amino acids. V trimming: 5 bases; J trimming: 7 bases; junction bases outside the gene matches: 11. The CDR3 DNA, read in part, is TGTGCCAGTAGTCCCCTACAGGGGTCGAAAAATGAG. Its translation: CASSPLQGSKNE. The full CDR3 is CASSPLQGSKNEQFF.

The sequenced part of the CDR3 DNA is TGTGCCAGCAGTGACTCTTGGGGGACTAGCCATACG. Amino acids: CASSDSWGTSHT. The entire CDR3 is CASSDSWGTSHTQYF. V gene TRBV6-4 combines with J gene TRBJ2-3; TRBD2 matches 9 bases. The observed sequence ends 3 residues before the CDR3 terminus, with the missing tail filled in from the germline J gene. V lost 0 bases and J lost 7; bases outside the gene matches: 5. This CDR3 spans 15 amino acids. Germline-derived CDR1 and CDR2 are MRHNA and SNTAGT.

This chain's CDR3 is CASSLVRGETQYF. CDR3 DNA, as far as it was read: TGTGCCAGCAGCTTAGTTAGGGGAGAGACC. J is TRBJ2-5 and V is TRBV7-2, with D maybe TRBD1 (5 bases). The read finishes 3 residues shy of the CDR3 end, and the germline J gene is used to complete it. Trimming took 1 base from V and 4 from J, leaving 7 bases between them. CDR1 and CDR2 (germline): SGHTA, FQGNSA. The CDR3 is made up of 13 amino acids.

Worth noting for this clone: The read stops 3 residues short of the end of the CDR3; the missing end is completed from the germline J gene. This rearrangement joins TRBV5-1 to TRBJ2-3, with no clear D. V was pared by 4 bases and J by 6 bases, with 15 bases between. The CDR3 spans 14 residues. Germline V gene sequence: CDR1 SGHRS, CDR2 YFSETQ. The part of the CDR3 DNA that was read is TGCGCCAGCAGCGTTGGAAGGGCCGAGGATACG. The encoded protein is CASSVGRAEDT. The full CDR3 is CASSVGRAEDTQYF.

On this clone: With the read ending 3 residues before the CDR3 end, the germline J gene is used to fill in that end. The rearrangement joins TRBV5-1 to TRBJ1-1; TRBD1 matches at 7 bases. The CDR3 is made up of 17 amino acids. J was trimmed by 1 base and V by 1 base; bases with no gene match: 10. Germline-derived CDR1 and CDR2 are SGHRS and YFSETQ. CDR3 DNA (partial): TGCGCCAGCAGCTTGAAGGCTAGGGGGCCTGGGAACACTGAA. Protein product: CASSLKARGPGNTE. The CDR3 as a whole reads CASSLKARGPGNTEAFF.

A remark on this clone: The CDR3 is cut off 3 residues early in the read; its end comes from the germline J gene. This rearrangement joins TRBV20-1 to TRBJ2-7; 7 bases fit TRBD1. Trimming at V came to 6 bases and at J to 3 bases, leaving 8 bases not matched to a gene. Germline values: CDR1 DFQATT, CDR2 SNEGSKA (reference sequence). The CDR3 extends over 13 amino acids. The CDR3 DNA, read in part, is TGCAGTGCCAACTCCGACAGGGTCTACGAG. Protein product: CSANSDRVYE. The CDR3 reads in full as CSANSDRVYEQYF.

CDR3 sequence: CASSYHRANQETQYF. The sequenced part of the CDR3 DNA is TGTGCCAGCAGTTATCACAGGGCTAACCAAGAGACC. The gene calls are TRBV6-2 or TRBV6-3 and TRBJ2-5, with a tentative D call TRBD1 (6 bases). The read stops 3 residues short of the end of the CDR3; the missing end is completed from the germline J gene. With 3 bases removed from V and 0 bases from J, the gap between germline ends came to 11 bases. Germline V gene lookup returns CDR1 MNHEY and CDR2 SVGEGT. This CDR3 spans 15 amino acids.